The rows below give T cell receptor beta chains drawn from one sample of a study of blood T cell repertoires in COVID-19. Profiling relied on immunoSEQ multiplex PCR, and the TCRdb table lists in-frame clones only, not all of them. The sample yields around 11,000 clones, 70% to 90% seen once. The sequenced material came from peripheral blood. Every receptor here comes from a human donor in a cohort sampled during active COVID-19. Each CDR3 is given with its conserved first and last residue. The D gene is left open where the match is weak. A row's size may be missing; if present it is once, few, many or a size class.

clone size: once; J gene: TRBJ1-2; D gene: TRBD1; V gene: TRBV5-4; CDR3 DNA: TGTGCCAGCAGACCTCAGGGGGGAGCTAACTATGGCTACACCTTC; CDR3 protein: CASRPQGGANYGYTF
clone size: once; J gene: TRBJ1-5; D gene: NA; V gene: TRBV28; CDR3 DNA: TGTGCCAGCACCCTAATAAATCAGCCCCAGCATTTT; CDR3 protein: CASTLINQPQHF
clone size: NA; J gene: TRBJ2-7; D gene: TRBD2; V gene: TRBV29-1; CDR3 DNA: TGCAGCGTCGTACGGCGAGCGGGATGGGACGAGCAGTACTTC; CDR3 protein: CSVVRRAGWDEQYF
clone size: NA; J gene: TRBJ2-3; D gene: NA; V gene: TRBV3-1/TRBV3-2; CDR3 DNA: TGTGCCAGCAGCCCCACACTAGTGTCCACAGATACGCAGTATTTT; CDR3 protein: CASSPTLVSTDTQYF
clone size: NA; J gene: TRBJ1-6; D gene: NA; V gene: TRBV6-1; CDR3 DNA: TGTGCCAGCAGTGAAGTCACGGGACCCCTCCACTTT; CDR3 protein: CASSEVTGPLHF
clone size: NA; J gene: TRBJ2-1; D gene: NA; V gene: TRBV5-1; CDR3 DNA: TGCGCCAGCAGCCCTGTAGTTCTTTACAATGAGCAGTTCTTC; CDR3 protein: CASSPVVLYNEQFF
clone size: once; J gene: TRBJ2-7; D gene: TRBD2; V gene: TRBV27; CDR3 DNA: TGTGCCAGCAGTTTAATTCCGGGACTACCGTACGAGCAGTACTTC; CDR3 protein: CASSLIPGLPYEQYF
clone size: NA; J gene: TRBJ2-3; D gene: TRBD2; V gene: TRBV7-3; CDR3 DNA: TGTGCCAGCAGCTTAACCGACATGGGACTAGCGGGAGTGGATACGCAGTATTTT; CDR3 protein: CASSLTDMGLAGVDTQYF
clone size: NA; J gene: TRBJ2-7; D gene: NA; V gene: TRBV6-1; CDR3 DNA: TGTGCCAGCAGTGAGTTTCCCCAGGGGTTAAGAATCTACGAGCAGTACTTC; CDR3 protein: CASSEFPQGLRIYEQYF
clone size: NA; J gene: TRBJ2-7; D gene: TRBD2; V gene: TRBV14; CDR3 DNA: TGTGCCAGCAGCCAAGGGACTAGCTCAACCTACGAGCAGTACTTC; CDR3 protein: CASSQGTSSTYEQYF